This T cell receptor beta chain was documented in a study of T cells after yellow fever vaccination. V was cut by 1 base and J by 5 bases, with 14 bases left in between. Germline lookup yields CDR1 SEHNR and CDR2 FQNEAQ (reference sequence). The CDR3 consists of 15 residues. Study outcomes and limitations: A faster peak, day 5 versus 15, was reached by the weaker secondary response.

The table lists this clonotype with a few counts. The antigen remains undetermined. TCRdb reprocessed the 5' RACE reads with MiXCR, giving one entry per CDR3 protein. The sample includes some 400,000 distinct CDR3 sequences, around 6.4% of them seen just once. The receptor was isolated from a young man who received the YFV17D yellow fever vaccine. This specimen consisted of PBMCs, obtained 5 days after the yellow fever booster vaccination. The rearrangement joins TRBV7-9 to TRBJ1-1, with D unclear. The CDR3 nucleotides are TGTGCCAGCAGCTTAGGGTGGACTGAAGGGACTGAAGCTTTCTTT. Protein product: CASSLGWTEGTEAFF.